The TCR beta chain described here comes from a study of blood T cell repertoires in COVID-19. Looking at the study overall: From the United States, Italy and Spain came samples of acute and convalescent COVID-19. In each case, the material was cDNA or gDNA derived from T cells, B-cell-depleted T cells, or PBMCs.

CDR1 is LNHDA, CDR2 SQIVND, per germline (reference sequence). V dropped 5 bases and J dropped 3; count of bases not matched to a gene: 7. The CDR3 extends over 16 amino acids. In the original processing: Cell counts per sample came from amplifying reference gene primers. The protocol was immunoSEQ multiplex PCR, while the TCRdb copy is restricted to in-frame clones and leaves out a portion. Clone size and V and J calls were adopted from that table, with D and trimming inferred from the DNA. This sample has around 60,000 clones, with around 90% found just once. The V call is TRBV19, the J call TRBJ1-5, with 10 bases that match TRBD1. This TCR derives from a man in his fifties with active COVID-19. The material sequenced was peripheral blood. CDR3 bases: TGTGCCAGTAGTCCGAGGGACAGGGGTTACAATCAGCCCCAGCATTTT. It is translated as CASSPRDRGYNQPQHF.